What follows are 2 T cell receptor beta chains derived from one specimen sequenced in a study of cytomegalovirus exposure and HLA in healthy donors. Amplification used 60 Vbeta primers and 13 Jbeta primers. The data were produced by immunoSEQ multiplex PCR, yet TCRdb's version contains in-frame clones alone and is incomplete. The repertoire consists of fewer than 350,000 clones, with approximately 90% occurring once and the leading ten covering about 2.3%. The sequenced sample consisted of PBMCs. The receptors originated from a woman between 18 and 30 years old in good health and CMV-seronegative.

The chain recombines TRBV5-6 with TRBJ2-1, with 7 bases identical to TRBD2. The CDR3 has 16 residues. Looked up from germline, CDR1 is SGHDT and CDR2 is YYEEEE. Trimming removed 0 bases from V and 3 bases from J; junction bases left unmatched: 6. The CDR3 protein is CASSLVAGRVYNEQFF. Written as DNA, the CDR3 is TGTGCCAGCAGCTTGGTAGCAGGGAGGGTCTACAATGAGCAGTTCTTC.

The chain has TRBV5-4 and TRBJ1-6; D not resolved. Germline V gives CDR1 SGHNT, CDR2 YYREEE (reference sequence). The CDR3 runs to 14 residues. V was cut by 4 bases and J by 7 bases, with 12 bases left in between. Here the CDR3 reads CASSRAGDNSPLHF. In nucleotides, the CDR3 is TGTGCCAGCAGCCGGGCGGGAGACAATTCACCCCTCCACTTT.